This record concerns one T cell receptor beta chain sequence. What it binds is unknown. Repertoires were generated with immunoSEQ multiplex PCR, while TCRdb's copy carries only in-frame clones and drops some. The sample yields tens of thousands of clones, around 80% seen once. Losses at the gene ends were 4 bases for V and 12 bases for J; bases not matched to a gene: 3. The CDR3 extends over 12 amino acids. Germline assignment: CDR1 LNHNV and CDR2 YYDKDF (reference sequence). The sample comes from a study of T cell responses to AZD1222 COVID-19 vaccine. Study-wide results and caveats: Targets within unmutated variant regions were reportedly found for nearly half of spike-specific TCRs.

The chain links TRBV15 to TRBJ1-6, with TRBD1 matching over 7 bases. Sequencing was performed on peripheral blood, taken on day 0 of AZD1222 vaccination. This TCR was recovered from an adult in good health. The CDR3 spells CATSNRDRPLHF. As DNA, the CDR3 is TGTGCCACCAGCAACCGGGACAGACCCCTCCACTTT.